These 15 T cell receptor beta chains share one sample of origin, sequenced in a study of shared clonotypes between healthy human individuals. Method: immunoSEQ multiplex PCR; TCRdb's copy keeps in-frame clones and lacks some. The sample contains roughly 810,000 clones, around 96% of which appear only once. CD45RO-negative, CCR7-positively selected cells formed the naive CD8 fraction, excluding terminally differentiated effector memory CD45RA+ cells. Source material: naive CD8+ T cells sorted from blood. These receptors were obtained from a man aged 25-40 years in good health.

This chain uses TRBV29-1 with TRBJ2-4, with a tentative D call TRBD1 (5 bases). Trimming stripped 0 bases from V and 9 bases from J, with 15 bases between. Per germline, CDR1 SQVTM and CDR2 ANQGSEA. The CDR3 spans 14 residues. The CDR3 region has the DNA TGCAGCGTTGAAGACCAGGGATTGGGTGCCATTCAGTACTTC. Translated: CSVEDQGLGAIQYF.

The genes are TRBV27 and TRBJ2-5; 7 nucleotides align to TRBD2. The V and J ends lost 0 bases and 5 bases, in that order; junction bases with no gene match: 9. Germline CDR1 is MNHEY and CDR2 is SMNVEV (reference sequence). The CDR3 has 16 amino acids. In DNA form, the CDR3 reads TGTGCCAGCAGTTTATCCCCCGGGGGGTCGAGGGAGACCCAGTACTTC. It specifies CASSLSPGGSRETQYF.

The chain employs TRBV29-1 and TRBJ1-2; D call uncertain. Trimming took off 5 bases at V and 0 bases at J, with 7 bases between the two ends. The CDR3 length is 12 residues. Germline lookup yields CDR1 SQVTM and CDR2 ANQGSEA. CDR3 sequence reads: CSVFRTNYGYTF. In DNA form, the CDR3 reads TGCAGCGTTTTCAGAACTAACTATGGCTACACCTTC.

This chain's CDR3 is CASSLNGGAGNYGYTF. Written as DNA, the CDR3 is TGTGCCAGCAGTTTAAACGGAGGGGCGGGTAACTATGGCTACACCTTC. The gene calls are TRBV6-5 and TRBJ1-2, with D maybe TRBD1 (5 bases). The V end was cut by 4 bases, the J end by 1 base, with 16 bases between. CDR3 length: 16 amino acids. Per germline, CDR1 MNHEY and CDR2 SVGAGI.

The rearrangement joins TRBV11-2 to TRBJ1-4; D gene uncertain. CDR1 is SGHAT, CDR2 FQNNGV, per germline. The CDR3 length is 15 residues. V lost 1 base to trimming and J lost 0 bases, with 6 bases between them. The DNA for the CDR3 is TGTGCCAGCAGCTTAGTCGGGCCAACTAATGAAAAACTGTTTTTT. Residues: CASSLVGPTNEKLFF.

The chain carries TRBV6-6 and TRBJ2-7, with D hard to call. This CDR3 is built from 12 residues. CDR1 MNHNY and CDR2 SVGAGI come from the germline V gene (reference sequence). V gave up 8 bases and J gave up 3 bases, with 11 bases separating them. The CDR3 DNA reads as TGTGCCAGCGGTAACGGAAACTACGAGCAGTACTTC. Its protein is CASGNGNYEQYF.

This clone has just one count. The chain uses TRBV5-6 and TRBJ2-5; TRBD1 matches at 7 bases. This CDR3 is 14 amino acids long. The germline V gene encodes CDR1 SGHDT and CDR2 YYEEEE. Trimming cost V 2 bases and J 2 bases; bases outside gene matches: 3. The CDR3 DNA follows: TGTGCCAGCAGCTTTCCGGGACAGCAAGAGACCCAGTACTTC. Translated, it gives CASSFPGQQETQYF.

Of note for this clone: The same CDR3 is also encoded by other DNA sequences in this sample. The V call is TRBV9, the J call TRBJ2-7; D might be TRBD2 (6 bases). V lost 0 bases and J 3 bases, leaving 13 bases between the germline ends. The CDR3 is made up of 15 amino acids. Germline V gene data show CDR1 as SGDLS and CDR2 as YYNGEE. CDR3 region: CASSVGVGSGYEQYF. The CDR3 DNA is TGTGCCAGCAGCGTAGGGGTGGGTAGCGGCTACGAGCAGTACTTC. The whole variable domain, remainder taken from reference TRBV9 and TRBJ2-7, is DSGVTQTPKHLITATGQRVTLRCSPRSGDLSVYWYQQSLDQGLQFLIQYYNGEERAKGNILERFSAQQFPDLHSELNLSSLELGDSALYFCASSVGVGSGYEQYFGPGTRLTVT.

The chain employs TRBV9 and TRBJ2-1; a weak D match, TRBD2 (5 bases). V lost 1 base, J lost 5 bases, and 19 bases lay in between. Germline V gene sequence: CDR1 SGDLS, CDR2 YYNGEE. This CDR3 is built from 17 residues. The CDR3 spells CASSVSGWDRGNNEQFF. The CDR3 nucleotides read TGTGCCAGCAGCGTATCGGGGTGGGATAGAGGAAACAATGAGCAGTTCTTC.

V is TRBV15 and J is TRBJ1-5, with a weak D call TRBD1 (5 bases). This CDR3 contains 15 residues. Germline V gives CDR1 LNHNV, CDR2 YYDKDF (reference sequence). V lost 6 bases to trimming and J lost 0 bases, with 12 bases between them. The CDR3 nucleotides read TGTGCCACCAGATCACAGGATTATAGCAATCAGCCCCAGCATTTT. It is translated as CATRSQDYSNQPQHF.

V and J are TRBV29-1 and TRBJ2-1, with D maybe TRBD2 (6 bases). Germline V gives CDR1 SQVTM, CDR2 ANQGSEA. V lost 8 bases, J lost 14 bases, and 19 bases lay in between. There are 11 residues in the CDR3. The CDR3 sequence: CSTPVGTSKFF. The CDR3 DNA sequence: TGCAGCACCCCTGTCGGGACTTCGAAGTTCTTC.

The chain links TRBV6-6 to TRBJ1-5; D ambiguous. Between the trimmed V and J ends, which lost 4 bases and 5 bases, there was a span of 9 bases. Per germline, CDR1 MNHNY and CDR2 SVGAGI (reference sequence). CDR3 length equals 13 residues. Here the CDR3 reads CASSFHPYQPQHF. CDR3 DNA sequence: TGTGCCAGCAGTTTTCATCCCTATCAGCCCCAGCATTTT.

The rearrangement links TRBV7-2 to TRBJ1-4, with D possibly matching TRBD1 (5 bases). V was cut by 1 base and J by 7 bases, with 13 bases left in between. Germline V gives CDR1 SGHTA, CDR2 FQGNSA. CDR3 length: 15 residues. The CDR3 DNA reads as TGTGCCAGCAGCTTAGGCGAGGGGTTAGGTGAAAAACTGTTTTTT. Amino acids: CASSLGEGLGEKLFF.

This CDR3 is CASSLPRGTAGETNYGYTF. Written as DNA, the CDR3 is TGTGCCAGCAGTTTACCGCGCGGGACAGCCGGAGAGACTAACTATGGCTACACCTTC. This sequence joins TRBV28 and TRBJ1-2, with 7 bases identical to TRBD1. CDR1 and CDR2 from the germline V gene are MDHEN and SYDVKM. With V trimmed by 2 bases and J by 0 bases, 15 bases remained unmatched. The CDR3 spans 19 residues.

The chain employs TRBV7-2 and TRBJ2-1; D is possibly TRBD1 or TRBD2 (5 bases each). CDR1 is SGHTA, CDR2 FQGNSA, per germline. There are 12 residues in the CDR3. Trimming stripped 5 bases from V and 6 bases from J, with 8 bases between. The CDR3: CASSRDPNEQFF. As DNA, the CDR3 is TGTGCCAGCAGCAGGGACCCCAATGAGCAGTTCTTC.